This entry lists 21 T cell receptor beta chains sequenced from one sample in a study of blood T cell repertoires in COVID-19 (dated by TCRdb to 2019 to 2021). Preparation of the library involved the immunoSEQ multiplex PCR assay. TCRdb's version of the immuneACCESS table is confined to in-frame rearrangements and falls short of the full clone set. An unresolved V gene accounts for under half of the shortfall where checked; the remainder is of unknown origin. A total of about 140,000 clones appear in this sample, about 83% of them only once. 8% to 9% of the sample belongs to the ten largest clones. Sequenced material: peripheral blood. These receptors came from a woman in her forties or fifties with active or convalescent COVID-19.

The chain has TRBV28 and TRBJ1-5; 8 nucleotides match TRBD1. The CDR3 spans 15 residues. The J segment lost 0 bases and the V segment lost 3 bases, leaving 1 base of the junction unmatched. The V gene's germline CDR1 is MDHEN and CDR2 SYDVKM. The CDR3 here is CASSLTGDSNQPQHF. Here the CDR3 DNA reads TGTGCCAGCAGTTTGACAGGGGATAGCAATCAGCCCCAGCATTTT.

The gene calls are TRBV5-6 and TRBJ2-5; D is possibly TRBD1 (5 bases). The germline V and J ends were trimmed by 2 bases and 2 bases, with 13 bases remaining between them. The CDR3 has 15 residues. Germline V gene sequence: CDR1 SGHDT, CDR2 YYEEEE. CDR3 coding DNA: TGTGCCAGCAGCTTCGACAGACGCTCTCAAGAGACCCAGTACTTC. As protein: CASSFDRRSQETQYF.

The CDR3 coding sequence is TGCGCCAGCAGCCAAGACCGGAGAAGGAACACTGAAGCTTTCTTT. Its protein product is CASSQDRRRNTEAFF. The chain has TRBV4-3 and TRBJ1-1, with D hard to call. Looked up from germline, CDR1 is LGHNA and CDR2 is YSLEER. The CDR3 extends over 15 amino acids. Between the trimmed V and J ends, which lost 0 bases and 1 base, there was a span of 9 bases.

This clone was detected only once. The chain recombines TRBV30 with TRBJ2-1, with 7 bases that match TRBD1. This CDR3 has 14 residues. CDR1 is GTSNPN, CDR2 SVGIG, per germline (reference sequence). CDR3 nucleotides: TGTGCTGTGACGATGGGACAGCTATACAATGAGCAGTTCTTC. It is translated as CAVTMGQLYNEQFF.

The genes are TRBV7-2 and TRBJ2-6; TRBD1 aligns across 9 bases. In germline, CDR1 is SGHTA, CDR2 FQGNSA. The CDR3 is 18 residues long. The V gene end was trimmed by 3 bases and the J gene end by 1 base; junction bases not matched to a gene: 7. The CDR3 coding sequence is TGTGCCAGCAGCTTGACCGGGACAGGGTTGTCTGGGGCCAACGTCCTGACTTTC. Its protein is CASSLTGTGLSGANVLTF.

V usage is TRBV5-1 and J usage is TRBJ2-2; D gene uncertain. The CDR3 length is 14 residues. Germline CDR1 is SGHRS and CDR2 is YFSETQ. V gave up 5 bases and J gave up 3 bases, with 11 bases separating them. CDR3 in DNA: TGCGCCAGCAGGTTTATCCCCGACACCGGGGAGCTGTTTTTT. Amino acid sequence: CASRFIPDTGELFF.

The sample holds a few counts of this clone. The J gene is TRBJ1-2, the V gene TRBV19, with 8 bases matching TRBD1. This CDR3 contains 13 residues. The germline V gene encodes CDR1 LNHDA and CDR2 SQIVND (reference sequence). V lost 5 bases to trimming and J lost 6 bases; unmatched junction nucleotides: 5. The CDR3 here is CASSEDRVDGYTF. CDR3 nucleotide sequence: TGTGCCAGTAGTGAGGACAGGGTAGATGGCTACACCTTC.

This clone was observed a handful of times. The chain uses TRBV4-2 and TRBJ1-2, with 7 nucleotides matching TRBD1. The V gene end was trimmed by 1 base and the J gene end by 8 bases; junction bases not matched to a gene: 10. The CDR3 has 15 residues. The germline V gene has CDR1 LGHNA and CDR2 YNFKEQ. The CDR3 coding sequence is TGTGCCAGCAGCCAAGTGGGGACAGCGTCTATCGGCTACACCTTC. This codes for CASSQVGTASIGYTF.

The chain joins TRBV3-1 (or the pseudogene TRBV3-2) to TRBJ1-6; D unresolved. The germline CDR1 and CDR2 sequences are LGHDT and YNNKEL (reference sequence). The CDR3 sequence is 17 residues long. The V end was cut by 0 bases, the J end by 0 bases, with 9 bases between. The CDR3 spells CASSQDIGDSYNSPLHF. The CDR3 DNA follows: TGTGCCAGCAGCCAAGATATCGGAGACTCCTATAATTCACCCCTCCACTTT.

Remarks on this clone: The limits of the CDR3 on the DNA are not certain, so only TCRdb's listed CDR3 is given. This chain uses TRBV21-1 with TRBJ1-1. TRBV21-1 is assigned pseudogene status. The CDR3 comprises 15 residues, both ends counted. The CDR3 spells CASSKAVGGGTEAFF.

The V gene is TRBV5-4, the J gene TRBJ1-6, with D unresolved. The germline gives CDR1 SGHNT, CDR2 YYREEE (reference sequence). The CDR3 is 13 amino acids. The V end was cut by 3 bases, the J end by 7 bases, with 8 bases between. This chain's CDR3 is CASSSSGNSPLHF. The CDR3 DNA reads TGTGCCAGCAGCTCATCCGGGAATTCACCCCTCCACTTT.

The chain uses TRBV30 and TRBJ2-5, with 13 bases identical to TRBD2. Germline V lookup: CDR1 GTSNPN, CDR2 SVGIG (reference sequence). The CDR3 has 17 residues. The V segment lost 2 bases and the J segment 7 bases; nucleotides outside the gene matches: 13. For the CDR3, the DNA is TGTGCCTGGAGTATAGCGGGACTAGCGGGACCTCAGTTGACCCAGTACTTC. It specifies CAWSIAGLAGPQLTQYF.

The CDR3 reads CASSAGTNYGYTF. The DNA of the CDR3 is TGTGCCAGCAGCGCCGGGACAAACTATGGCTACACCTTC. V usage is TRBV12-3 or TRBV12-4 and J usage is TRBJ1-2; tentative D call: TRBD1 (6 bases). The CDR3 length is 13 residues. Trimming stripped 6 bases from V and 2 bases from J, with 10 bases between.

CDR3 in amino acids: CSATTAENGYTF. The DNA of the CDR3 is TGCAGCGCAACAACGGCGGAGAATGGCTACACCTTC. V is TRBV29-1 and J is TRBJ1-2; D ambiguous. V was shortened by 7 bases and J by 6 bases, with 15 bases between the two germline ends. This CDR3 contains 12 residues. The germline CDR1 and CDR2 sequences are SQVTM and ANQGSEA.

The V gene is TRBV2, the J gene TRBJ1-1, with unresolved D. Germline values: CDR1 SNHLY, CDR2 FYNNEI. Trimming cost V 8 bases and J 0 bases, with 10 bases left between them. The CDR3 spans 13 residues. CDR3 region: CASSQMMNTEAFF. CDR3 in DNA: TGTGCCAGCTCACAGATGATGAACACTGAAGCTTTCTTT.

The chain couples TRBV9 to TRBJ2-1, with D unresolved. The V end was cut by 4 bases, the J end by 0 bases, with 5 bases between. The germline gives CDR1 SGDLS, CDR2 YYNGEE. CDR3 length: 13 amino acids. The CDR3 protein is CASSLSSYNEQFF. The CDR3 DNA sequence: TGTGCCAGCAGCCTGAGCTCCTACAATGAGCAGTTCTTC.

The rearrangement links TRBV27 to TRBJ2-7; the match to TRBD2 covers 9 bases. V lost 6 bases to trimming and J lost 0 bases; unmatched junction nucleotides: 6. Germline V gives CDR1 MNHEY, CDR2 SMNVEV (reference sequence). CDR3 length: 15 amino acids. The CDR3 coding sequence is TGTGCCAGCAGCTCACTAGCGGGCAGCTCCTACGAGCAGTACTTC. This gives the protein CASSSLAGSSYEQYF.

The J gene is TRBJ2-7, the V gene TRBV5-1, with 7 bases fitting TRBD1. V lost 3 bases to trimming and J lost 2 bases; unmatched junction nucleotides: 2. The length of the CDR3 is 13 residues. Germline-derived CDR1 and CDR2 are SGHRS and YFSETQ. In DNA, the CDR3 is TGCGCCAGCAGCTCTACAGGGGCCTACGAGCAGTACTTC. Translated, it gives CASSSTGAYEQYF.

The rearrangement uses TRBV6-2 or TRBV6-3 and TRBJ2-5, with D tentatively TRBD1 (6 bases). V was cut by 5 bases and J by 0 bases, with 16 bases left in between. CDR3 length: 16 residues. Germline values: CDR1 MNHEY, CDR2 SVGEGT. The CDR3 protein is CASSPGQTHYQETQYF. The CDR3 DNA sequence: TGTGCCAGCAGTCCCGGACAGACTCACTACCAAGAGACCCAGTACTTC.

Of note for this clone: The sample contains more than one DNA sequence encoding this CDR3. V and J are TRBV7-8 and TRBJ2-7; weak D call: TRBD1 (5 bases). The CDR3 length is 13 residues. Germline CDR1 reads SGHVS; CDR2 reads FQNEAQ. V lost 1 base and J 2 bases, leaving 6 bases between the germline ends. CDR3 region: CASSLGQPYEQYF. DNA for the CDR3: TGTGCCAGCAGCTTAGGACAGCCCTACGAGCAGTACTTC.

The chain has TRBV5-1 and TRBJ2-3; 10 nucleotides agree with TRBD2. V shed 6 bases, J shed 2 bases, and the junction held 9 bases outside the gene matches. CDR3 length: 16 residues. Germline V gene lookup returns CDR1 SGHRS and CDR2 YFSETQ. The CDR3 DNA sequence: TGCGCCAGCAACCCTCGGCTAGCGGGGGCCACAGATACGCAGTATTTT. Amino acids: CASNPRLAGATDTQYF.